One and the same sample provided the 15 T cell receptor beta chains below, sequenced in a study of beta chain features in type 1 diabetes. Whole-study results and caveats: Across all four CD4+ subsets, people with type 1 diabetes showed modestly shorter TCRB CDR3s.

These receptors' antigens are unknown. Investigators reverse transcribed all isolated RNA, so they sequenced expressed TCRB transcripts. Using immunoSEQ multiplex PCR, the repertoire was profiled, and TCRdb retains in-frame clones only, with some absent. The sample holds 500,000 to 650,000 clones; 9.5% to 15% are singletons and the top ten take around 0.12%. What was sequenced was naive CD4+ T cells from blood. These receptors all stem from a man younger than 40 with type 1 diabetes.

The chain recombines TRBV4-1 with TRBJ1-2; maybe TRBD1 (6 bases). CDR1 is MGHRA, CDR2 YSYEKL, per germline. The CDR3 totals 15 residues. Trimming removed 4 bases from V and 5 bases from J, with 17 bases in between. This chain's CDR3 is CASSRVPGDKYGYTF. DNA for the CDR3: TGCGCCAGCAGCCGCGTCCCAGGGGATAAGTATGGCTACACCTTC.

This clone occurred a few times. The CDR3 nucleotides read TGTGCCAGCTCCGAGCCAGGGGAGGGGAATGAGCAGTTCTTC. This gives the protein CASSEPGEGNEQFF. The chain couples TRBV6-1 to TRBJ2-1; possibly TRBD2 for D (7 bases). The germline V gene has CDR1 MNHNS and CDR2 SASEGT. Deletions cut 8 bases from V and 7 bases from J, with 18 bases between. The CDR3 loop spans 14 amino acids.

The V gene is TRBV6-5, the J gene TRBJ2-1, with 12 bases matching TRBD2. The CDR3 sequence is 16 residues long. Germline V gives CDR1 MNHEY, CDR2 SVGAGI. Trimming cost V 2 bases and J 4 bases; bases outside gene matches: 3. The CDR3: CASSYPTSGGYNEQFF. CDR3 bases: TGTGCCAGCAGTTACCCGACTAGCGGGGGATACAATGAGCAGTTCTTC.

The chain has TRBV29-1 and TRBJ2-1; weak D call: TRBD2 (6 bases). CDR3 length equals 13 residues. Trimming stripped 3 bases from V and 4 bases from J, with 10 bases between. The germline V gene has CDR1 SQVTM and CDR2 ANQGSEA. The DNA for the CDR3 is TGCAGCGTTGACTCAGCGGGTTACAATGAGCAGTTCTTC. Its protein is CSVDSAGYNEQFF.

The genes are TRBV5-1 and TRBJ1-5, with TRBD1 identical over 7 bases. CDR3 length: 16 amino acids. Per germline, CDR1 SGHRS and CDR2 YFSETQ. The junction had 7 bases not matched to a gene; V was cut back by 0 bases and J by 4 bases. For the CDR3, the DNA is TGCGCCAGCAGCTTGGACGGACAGGACGGTAATCAGCCCCAGCATTTT. Its protein is CASSLDGQDGNQPQHF.

The chain couples TRBV11-3 to TRBJ2-4; D possibly matches TRBD1 or TRBD2 (5 bases each). This CDR3 is built from 15 residues. Germline V gene sequence: CDR1 SGHNT, CDR2 YENEEA. V was trimmed by 1 base and J by 6 bases, leaving 13 bases between them. The CDR3 loop is CASSLGTIGANIQYF. The CDR3 DNA reads as TGTGCCAGCAGCTTAGGCACCATCGGGGCAAACATTCAGTACTTC.

This clone was detected a few times. V usage is TRBV7-3 and J usage is TRBJ2-2; the match to TRBD1 covers 11 bases. Germline trimming cut 5 bases from V and 6 bases from J; bases unmatched to any gene: 11. This CDR3 is built from 17 residues. CDR1 SGHTA and CDR2 FQGTGA come from the germline V gene. CDR3 in amino acids: CASSHPSDRGLPGELFF. The DNA of the CDR3 is TGTGCCAGCAGCCATCCTTCGGACAGGGGGCTTCCCGGGGAGCTGTTTTTT.

The table lists this clone with a few counts. The sample carries other DNA sequences with the same CDR3. This chain connects TRBV7-2 to TRBJ1-1; D not resolved. This CDR3 spans 13 amino acids. Between the trimmed V and J ends, which lost 1 base and 1 base, there was a span of 4 bases. Germline assignment: CDR1 SGHTA and CDR2 FQGNSA. CDR3 residues: CASSLEQNTEAFF. Written as DNA, the CDR3 is TGTGCCAGCAGCTTAGAACAGAACACTGAAGCTTTCTTT.

The J gene is TRBJ1-6, the V gene TRBV23-1; 10 bases map to TRBD1. TRBV23-1 counts as an open reading frame of uncertain function. V shed 7 bases, J shed 7 bases, and the junction held 7 bases outside the gene matches. The CDR3 runs 15 residues. CDR3 sequence: CASTQGGQGNSPLHF. CDR3 coding DNA: TGCGCCAGCACCCAAGGGGGACAGGGGAATTCACCCCTCCACTTT.

V is TRBV14 and J is TRBJ1-2, with D maybe TRBD1 (5 bases). Per the germline V gene, CDR1 is SGHDN and CDR2 is FVKESK. With 1 base removed from V and 2 bases from J, the gap between germline ends came to 8 bases. The CDR3 runs 14 residues. The CDR3 here is CASSQVAGNYGYTF. CDR3 nucleotide sequence: TGTGCCAGCAGCCAAGTTGCAGGGAACTATGGCTACACCTTC. Full variable domain (missing parts from reference TRBV14 and TRBJ1-2): EAGVTQFPSHSVIEKGQTVTLRCDPISGHDNLYWYRRVMGKEIKFLLHFVKESKQDESGMPNNRFLAERTGGTYSTLKVQPAELEDSGVYFCASSQVAGNYGYTFGSGTRLTVV.

J is TRBJ2-7 and V is TRBV7-6; 9 nucleotides align to TRBD1. The CDR3 spans 15 residues. From germline, CDR1 is SGHVS and CDR2 FNYEAQ. V dropped 5 bases and J dropped 3; count of bases not matched to a gene: 8. The CDR3 is CASSGYRDRVYEQYF. CDR3 sequence (DNA): TGTGCCAGCAGCGGCTACCGGGACAGGGTCTACGAGCAGTACTTC.

This clone was observed a handful of times. The chain couples TRBV12-5 to TRBJ2-3, with no clear D. Germline CDR1 reads LGHNT; CDR2 reads FRNRAP. This CDR3 has 14 residues. The V end lost 5 bases, the J end lost 0 bases, and 9 bases lay between the germline ends. CDR3 residues: CASGQSISTDTQYF. The CDR3 DNA reads as TGTGCTAGTGGTCAGAGTATTAGCACAGATACGCAGTATTTT.

This clone was recorded a few times. This rearrangement joins TRBV29-1 to TRBJ2-7; 9 bases are a match to TRBD2. The J segment lost 0 bases and the V segment lost 7 bases, leaving 4 bases of the junction unmatched. The CDR3 runs to 13 residues. In germline, CDR1 is SQVTM, CDR2 ANQGSEA. The CDR3 loop is CSGGSGSSYEQYF. CDR3 DNA sequence: TGCAGCGGTGGTAGCGGGAGCTCCTACGAGCAGTACTTC.

This clone was counted between two and nine times. The chain joins TRBV7-9 to TRBJ1-5, with a tentative D call TRBD1 (5 bases). The CDR3 length is 14 residues. The V and J ends lost 1 base and 4 bases respectively, with 8 bases between them. Looked up from germline, CDR1 is SEHNR and CDR2 is FQNEAQ (reference sequence). CDR3 DNA sequence: TGTGCCAGCAGCTTAGAAGGGGCGAATCAGCCCCAGCATTTT. This codes for CASSLEGANQPQHF.

This chain links TRBV7-9 with TRBJ2-5; 7 bases match TRBD2. The CDR3 is 15 residues long. The germline V gene encodes CDR1 SEHNR and CDR2 FQNEAQ (reference sequence). V lost 1 base and J lost 4; bases outside the gene matches: 6. Here the CDR3 DNA reads TGTGCCAGCAGCTTAGGGGACTACCCTCCAGAGACCCAGTACTTC. It is translated as CASSLGDYPPETQYF. Using reference TRBV7-9 and TRBJ2-5 for the parts outside the CDR3, the full variable domain is DTGVSQNPRHKITKRGQNVTFRCDPISEHNRLYWYRQTLGQGPEFLTYFQNEAQLEKSRLLSDRFSAERPKGSFSTLEIQRTEQGDSAMYLCASSLGDYPPETQYFGPGTRLLVL.